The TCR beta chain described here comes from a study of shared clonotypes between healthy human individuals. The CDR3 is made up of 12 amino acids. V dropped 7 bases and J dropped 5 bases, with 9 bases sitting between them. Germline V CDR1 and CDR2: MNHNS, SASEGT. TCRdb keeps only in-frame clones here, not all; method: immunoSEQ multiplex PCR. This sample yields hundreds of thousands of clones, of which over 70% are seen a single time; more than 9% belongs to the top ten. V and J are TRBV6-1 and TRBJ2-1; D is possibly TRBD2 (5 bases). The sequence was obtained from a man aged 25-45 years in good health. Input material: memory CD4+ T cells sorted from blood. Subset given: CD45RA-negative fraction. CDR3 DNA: TGTGCCAGCATCTTCGGGGACAATGAGCAGTTCTTC. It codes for CASIFGDNEQFF.